The next 9 T cell receptor beta chains were all read from a single sample in a study of regulatory T cells in long-lasting Graves disease. iRepertoire HTBI primers and Arm-PCR of CDR3 regions built TCR beta libraries. TCRdb redid the calling of the multiplex PCR reads with MiXCR, one entry per CDR3 protein. The sample holds a few hundred thousand distinct CDR3 sequences; about 20% are singletons and the top ten take 26%. Time point here: persistent/refractory GD, antithyroid drugs over 5 years with positive TRAb. After RNA was extracted from PBMCs, the TCR library was made from it. Sample: peripheral blood mononuclear cells (PBMCs), taken when the disease was refractory, from a patient treated with antithyroid drugs. The receptors were sampled from a female donor with Graves disease.

This clonotype came up a few times. The V gene is TRBV15, the J gene TRBJ1-2, with 11 bases aligning to TRBD1. Trimming removed 3 bases from V and 8 bases from J; junction bases left unmatched: 8. The CDR3 totals 15 residues. CDR1 is LNHNV, CDR2 YYDKDF, per germline (reference sequence). This CDR3 is CATSRGQGGVPGYTF. The DNA for the CDR3 is TGTGCCACCAGCAGGGGACAGGGGGGTGTGCCGGGCTACACCTTC. The full variable domain, with the rest looked up from reference TRBV15 and TRBJ1-2, is DAMVIQNPRYQVTQFGKPVTLSCSQTLNHNVMYWYQQKSSQAPKLLFHYYDKDFNNEADTPDNFQSRRPNTSFCFLDIRSPGLGDTAMYLCATSRGQGGVPGYTFGSGTRLTVV.

The chain recombines TRBV6-1 with TRBJ2-2; TRBD2 matches at 8 bases. Germline V gene data show CDR1 as MNHNS and CDR2 as SASEGT. The CDR3 covers 16 residues. Losses at the gene ends were 6 bases for V and 4 bases for J; bases not matched to a gene: 10. The CDR3 bases are TGTGCCAGCAGCCAGGGGAGCGGGAGATCCACCGGGGAGCTGTTTTTT. Protein sequence: CASSQGSGRSTGELFF.

Ten or more counts support this clonotype. The gene calls are TRBV11-1 and TRBJ2-7; no clear D. The length of the CDR3 is 14 residues. The germline V gene encodes CDR1 SGHAT and CDR2 FQDESV (reference sequence). V lost 5 bases and J lost 0, with 11 bases in between. The CDR3 region is CASSPDPASYEQYF. As DNA, the CDR3 is TGTGCCAGCAGCCCGGACCCGGCCTCCTACGAGCAGTACTTC. The full variable domain, its missing parts supplied by reference TRBV11-1 and TRBJ2-7, is EAEVAQSPRYKITEKSQAVAFWCDPISGHATLYWYRQILGQGPELLVQFQDESVVDDSQLPKDRFSAERLKGVDSTLKIQPAELGDSAMYLCASSPDPASYEQYFGPGTRLTVT.

This clonotype was seen many times. The chain recombines TRBV12-3 or TRBV12-4 with TRBJ1-1; D remains ambiguous. Trimming removed 10 bases at V and 1 base at J, with 13 bases between. The CDR3 extends over 13 amino acids. CDR3 amino acids: CATSPGGNTEAFF. Here the CDR3 DNA reads TGTGCCACCTCACCGGGAGGGAACACTGAAGCTTTCTTT.

This clonotype was observed at least ten times. The rearrangement uses TRBV2 and TRBJ2-7; 7 positions agree with TRBD1. The CDR3 loop spans 14 amino acids. CDR1 is SNHLY and CDR2 is FYNNEI in the germline V gene. The J segment lost 2 bases and the V segment lost 6 bases, leaving 7 bases of the junction unmatched. Here the CDR3 reads CASRDRELTYEQYF. The CDR3 DNA follows: TGTGCCAGCAGAGACAGGGAACTCACCTACGAGCAGTACTTC.

The chain joins TRBV6-1 to TRBJ2-3, with D hard to call. In germline, CDR1 is MNHNS, CDR2 SASEGT. V lost 6 bases, J lost 6 bases, and 10 bases lay in between. This CDR3 comprises 12 residues. The CDR3 protein is CASSSDGDTQYF. DNA of the CDR3: TGTGCCAGCAGCTCCGACGGGGATACGCAGTATTTT.

This clonotype was recorded a few times. This sequence joins TRBV20-1 and TRBJ1-2, with a weak D call TRBD1 (6 bases). The germline V gene encodes CDR1 DFQATT and CDR2 SNEGSKA (reference sequence). The CDR3 has 13 residues. The V end was cut by 1 base, the J end by 8 bases, with 14 bases between. Written as DNA, the CDR3 is TGCAGTGCTAGAGTTGGGGGGCCCAGAGGCTACACCTTC. It codes for CSARVGGPRGYTF.

This clonotype has ten or more counts. V and J are TRBV28 and TRBJ2-7, with D perhaps matching TRBD1 (5 bases). The germline V gene encodes CDR1 MDHEN and CDR2 SYDVKM. This CDR3 is built from 15 residues. Trimming left V 5 bases short and J 4 bases short, with 18 bases between. The CDR3 protein is CASSQTGHYVYEQYF. The DNA for the CDR3 is TGTGCCAGCAGTCAAACAGGACACTACGTGTACGAGCAGTACTTC.

This sequence joins TRBV15 and TRBJ2-6; 7 nucleotides match TRBD1. Germline lookup yields CDR1 LNHNV and CDR2 YYDKDF (reference sequence). The CDR3 is 18 amino acids. V trimming: 0 bases; J trimming: 2 bases; junction bases outside the gene matches: 7. CDR3 nucleotides: TGTGCCACCAGCAGAGAGTTCTCAGGGGGTACTGGGGCCAACGTCCTGACTTTC. Protein sequence: CATSREFSGGTGANVLTF.